This is a list of T cell receptor beta chains from one sample in a study of blood T cell repertoires in COVID-19. Clones were read by immunoSEQ multiplex PCR, and TCRdb kept only the in-frame ones, dropping some. The sample includes approximately 230,000 clones, roughly 79% of them seen just once. The sequencing sample was made of PBMCs or T cells enriched from blood (not recorded which). The receptors here all came from a man between 35 and 55 years old who had recovered from COVID-19. CDR3s leave out the opening cysteine and the closing phenylalanine or tryptophan. Each record gives: J gene, V gene, CDR3 protein.

J: TRBJ2-3; V: TRBV4-3; CDR3: ASSQAAGGSSTDTQY
J: TRBJ1-6; V: TRBV2; CDR3: ASLTRMRHTLH
J: TRBJ1-3; V: TRBV12-3/TRBV12-4; CDR3: ASRAGSGNTIY
J: TRBJ2-3; V: TRBV4-2; CDR3: ASRGDRGTDTQY
J: TRBJ2-2; V: TRBV28; CDR3: ASSFEGGELF
J: TRBJ1-1; V: TRBV28; CDR3: ASSFTGTMNTEAF
J: TRBJ2-5; V: TRBV3-1/TRBV3-2; CDR3: ASSQGVGGRETQY
J: TRBJ2-5; V: TRBV2; CDR3: ASRSLTGGKETQY
J: TRBJ1-6; V: TRBV5-1; CDR3: ASSLEAGGGSPLH
J: TRBJ1-4; V: TRBV9; CDR3: ASSRGGAGEKLF
J: TRBJ1-4; V: TRBV29-1; CDR3: SASPGLTNEKLF
J: TRBJ1-1; V: TRBV18; CDR3: ASSLSPGQGEAF
J: TRBJ1-5; V: TRBV30; CDR3: AWRGPGTPHQPQH
J: TRBJ2-2; V: TRBV5-1; CDR3: ASSPGTGDTGELF
J: TRBJ1-1; V: TRBV28; CDR3: ASSSWTVSNTEAF
J: TRBJ2-1; V: TRBV11-2; CDR3: ASSFGTGAYNEQF
J: TRBJ2-7; V: TRBV4-1; CDR3: ASSQDHRPLYEQY
J: TRBJ2-7; V: TRBV7-6; CDR3: ASSLATSGRSEQY
J: TRBJ1-4; V: TRBV5-1; CDR3: ASSLAPQGNEKLF
J: TRBJ1-1; V: TRBV11-2; CDR3: ASSPGTGWVTF
J: TRBJ2-2; V: TRBV6-6; CDR3: ASGLVNTGELF
J: TRBJ2-3; V: TRBV19; CDR3: ASSISGSSPSTDTQY
J: TRBJ2-7; V: TRBV18; CDR3: ASSRDRDTYEQY
J: TRBJ2-7; V: TRBV28; CDR3: ASSSPVTSGRFCEQY
J: TRBJ2-5; V: TRBV9; CDR3: ASSLGQLQETQY
J: TRBJ2-3; V: TRBV15; CDR3: ATSTTGGSTDTQY
J: TRBJ1-5; V: TRBV19; CDR3: ASSIFAGQGGQPQH
J: TRBJ2-6; V: TRBV7-3; CDR3: ASSFSSGANVLT
J: TRBJ1-2; V: TRBV7-8; CDR3: AIDGVTNHGYT
J: TRBJ1-6; V: TRBV19; CDR3: ASSPGTNWINSPLH
J: TRBJ2-1; V: TRBV9; CDR3: ASSVAARGMGEQF
J: TRBJ2-3; V: TRBV5-1; CDR3: ASSVSSTGGDTQY
J: TRBJ2-5; V: TRBV29-1; CDR3: SPWGGLWTQY
J: TRBJ1-5; V: TRBV7-8; CDR3: ASSLTRGNQPQH
J: TRBJ2-2; V: TRBV29-1; CDR3: SVGTGRTGELF
J: TRBJ2-2; V: TRBV19; CDR3: ASSTNRGRTGELF
J: TRBJ1-1; V: TRBV27; CDR3: ASSPKQGRTEAF